This TCR beta chain was identified in a study of T cells in Graves' hyperthyroidism and ophthalmopathy. Study-wide points: With a median lead of approximately six months before onset, the model predicted ophthalmopathy. Stable hyperthyroidism was separated from ophthalmopathy by a model based on 13 V-J features.

What was amplified from RNA transcripts were TCR beta CDR3 regions. The TCR CDR3 first-round RT-PCR relied on the HTBI primer set. TCRdb recomputed calls from the multiplex PCR reads with MiXCR, one row per CDR3 protein. The sample consists of about 360,000 distinct CDR3 sequences, approximately 13% of them appearing once. CDR3 size: 14 residues. V gave up 6 bases and J gave up 5 bases, with 16 bases separating them. The PBMCs were taken from roughly 9.3 ml of fresh peripheral blood. This clonotype has a single count. Its antigen is not identified. The receptor was isolated from a woman aged 18-30 years with Graves' hyperthyroidism. This chain uses TRBV12-3 or TRBV12-4 with TRBJ2-5; D is uncertain. Sequenced: blood. The CDR3 nucleotides are TGTGCCAGCAGCCCACCCGGCACGGATGAGACCCAGTACTTC. This codes for CASSPPGTDETQYF.